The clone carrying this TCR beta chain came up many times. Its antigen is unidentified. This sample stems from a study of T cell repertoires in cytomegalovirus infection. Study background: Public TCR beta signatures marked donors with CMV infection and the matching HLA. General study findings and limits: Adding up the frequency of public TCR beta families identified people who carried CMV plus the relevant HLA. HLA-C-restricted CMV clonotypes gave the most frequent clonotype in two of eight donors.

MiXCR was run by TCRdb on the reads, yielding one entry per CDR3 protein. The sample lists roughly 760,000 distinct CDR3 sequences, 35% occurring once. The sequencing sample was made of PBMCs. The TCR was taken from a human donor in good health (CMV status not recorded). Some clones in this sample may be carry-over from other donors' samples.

The CDR3 reads CASSLVLAGGADTQYF. The CDR3 DNA reads TGTGCCAGCAGCTTGGTACTAGCGGGGGGCGCAGATACGCAGTATTTT. The V and J genes are TRBV7-8 and TRBJ2-3; 12 bases are shared with TRBD2. The V gene's germline CDR1 is SGHVS and CDR2 FQNEAQ. The CDR3 runs 16 residues. J lost 4 bases, V lost 3 bases, and 5 bases had no gene match.